A single TCR beta chain is shown here with its context. Which antigen it targets is not known. Within one base of it there is no much larger clone, and no base qualities were kept. TCRbeta CDR3 regions were amplified from genomic DNA by means of the immunoSEQ Assay, a bias-controlled multiplex PCR. The source study handled its data this way. Within the assay, amplification of reference gene primers was used to estimate how many nucleated cells each sample contained. To quantify the absolute abundance of each unique TCRbeta CDR3 rearrangement, sequence reads were collapsed and filtered. For each sample, productive Simpson clonality was calculated by taking the square root of Simpson's diversity index across productive rearrangements. TCRdb retrieved this table from immuneACCESS and kept in-frame rearrangements only. Not all clones are present; in checked studies, unresolved V genes account for under half, and no reason is known for the remainder. D and trimming come from the DNA, and the V and J calls and clone size come from that table. The sample table contains a few hundred thousand clones; only one count was recorded for about 91% of them. Approximately 1.6% of the sample is held by the ten biggest clonotypes.

These data belong to a study of blood T cell repertoires in COVID-19 (dated by TCRdb to 2018 to 2021). Broadly, across the study: Samples from collaborators originated in the United States, Italy and Spain and spanned both the acute and convalescent phases of COVID-19. The material from the prospective study consisted of cDNA or gDNA derived from T cells, B-cell-depleted T cells, or PBMCs. Deeply sampled blood TCRbeta repertoires from subjects exposed to, actively infected with, or recovered from COVID-19 were included in the dataset. The repertoires were released in a freely available public database meant as a resource for research on the immune response to SARS-CoV-2. Samples were obtained from the ongoing ImmuneRACE study (first 160 participants) and from over 1,000 subjects provided by 6 global collaborators. The sample metadata nearly always contained a de-identified subject ID, COVID-19 status, age in years and sex. Where available, HLA class I and class II types were taken from metadata supplied by the sample provider and were not determined by assay-based typing. The paper's findings and limits, for the study overall: The amount of clinical and demographic metadata varied by source and participant and was provided uncurated.

The germline V gene provides CDR1 SGDLS and CDR2 YYNGEE. The V end loses 2 bases and the J end loses 0 bases, and a stretch of 8 bases separates them. The CDR3, from cysteine to phenylalanine, totals 14 residues. Here the CDR3 DNA is all that survives: 42 bases in frame from base 1. One collaborating source in Seattle enrolled patients during active infection and followed them longitudinally through the course of disease. Whole blood was collected in K2EDTA tubes by collaborating institutions according to the institutions' own protocols. For TCRbeta analysis, collaborators shipped samples as frozen whole blood, isolated PBMCs, or DNA extracted from either of those sample types.

This receptor was obtained from a woman aged 30 to 39 with COVID-19, enrolled during active disease. The chain was built from TRBV9 and TRBJ1-1; the D region possibly corresponds to TRBD1 (6 bases align). The sequenced material came from peripheral blood. The encoded CDR3 is CASSVRQVNTEAFF. The DNA sequence is TGTGCCAGCAGCGTCCGACAGGTGAACACTGAAGCTTTCTTT. Full variable domain (CDR3 extended with the reference TRBV9 and TRBJ1-1 proteins): DSGVTQTPKHLITATGQRVTLRCSPRSGDLSVYWYQQSLDQGLQFLIQYYNGEERAKGNILERFSAQQFPDLHSELNLSSLELGDSALYFCASSVRQVNTEAFFGQGTRLTVV.